A selection of T cell receptor beta chains follows, all from one sample in a study of T cell responses to AZD1222 COVID-19 vaccine. Assay: immunoSEQ multiplex PCR; the TCRdb copy retains only in-frame clones and omits some. In the table there are some 170,000 clones, around 90% of which are singletons. The sequencing used peripheral blood, collected 28 days after the second dose of the MenACWY control vaccine. The origin of the receptors is an adult who received the MenACWY meningococcal vaccine as a control. CDR3s include the opening cysteine and the closing phenylalanine or tryptophan. Fields, in order: V gene, clone size, J gene, D gene, CDR3 protein, CDR3 DNA. D genes are given only for firm matches. The size of a clone is reported for some rows only, either as once, few or many, or as a class for expanded clones.

V: TRBV6-2/TRBV6-3
size: -
J: TRBJ1-5
D: -
CDR3: CASSPPGPSNQPQHF
DNA: TGTGCCAGCAGCCCCCCGGGTCCTAGCAATCAGCCCCAGCATTTT

V: TRBV2
size: -
J: TRBJ2-7
D: -
CDR3: CASSTDRSSYEQYF
DNA: TGTGCCAGCAGTACCGACAGGAGCTCCTACGAGCAGTACTTC

V: TRBV6-6
size: -
J: TRBJ2-7
D: TRBD1
CDR3: CASSYSEDRGLYEQYF
DNA: TGTGCCAGCAGTTACTCGGAGGACAGGGGTTTGTATGAGCAGTACTTC

V: TRBV18
size: -
J: TRBJ1-6
D: -
CDR3: CASSLGQLGSPLHF
DNA: TGTGCCAGCTCACTCGGCCAGCTAGGTTCACCCCTCCACTTT

V: TRBV19
size: once
J: TRBJ2-7
D: TRBD1
CDR3: CASSPGQGTYEQYF
DNA: TGTGCCAGCTCTCCGGGACAGGGGACCTACGAGCAGTACTTC

V: TRBV29-1
size: -
J: TRBJ2-6
D: -
CDR3: CSVLGGTFSGANVLTF
DNA: TGCAGCGTTCTGGGGGGAACATTTTCTGGGGCCAACGTCCTGACTTTC

V: TRBV11-3
size: -
J: TRBJ1-1
D: -
CDR3: CASSHGGEGEAFF
DNA: TGTGCCAGCAGCCACGGTGGGGAGGGTGAAGCTTTCTTT

V: TRBV10-3
size: once
J: TRBJ2-7
D: TRBD1
CDR3: CAISGGTETYEQYF
DNA: TGTGCCATCAGTGGGGGGACAGAAACCTACGAGCAGTACTTC

V: TRBV3-1/TRBV3-2
size: -
J: TRBJ2-1
D: -
CDR3: CASSQDRQKQFF
DNA: TGTGCCAGCAGCCAAGATCGGCAGAAGCAGTTCTTC

V: TRBV19
size: -
J: TRBJ1-1
D: -
CDR3: CASRGDTQGMNTEAFF
DNA: TGTGCCAGTAGGGGGGACACCCAAGGGATGAACACTGAAGCTTTCTTT

V: TRBV27
size: -
J: TRBJ2-7
D: -
CDR3: CASSLRGHYEQYF
DNA: TGTGCCAGCAGTTTGAGGGGTCACTACGAGCAGTACTTC

V: TRBV28
size: -
J: TRBJ2-7
D: -
CDR3: CASSFGSLYEQYF
DNA: TGTGCCAGCAGTTTTGGGAGCCTCTACGAGCAGTACTTC

V: TRBV30
size: -
J: TRBJ2-1
D: -
CDR3: CAWWGAGVGVEQFF
DNA: TGTGCCTGGTGGGGGGCGGGAGTGGGCGTTGAGCAGTTCTTC

V: TRBV28
size: once
J: TRBJ2-2
D: -
CDR3: CASAMALFLGELFF
DNA: TGTGCCAGCGCGATGGCCCTCTTTCTCGGGGAGCTGTTTTTT

V: TRBV2
size: -
J: TRBJ1-6
D: TRBD1
CDR3: CASSGDRGRSPLHF
DNA: TGTGCCAGCAGTGGGGACAGGGGGCGGTCACCCCTCCACTTT

V: TRBV11-3
size: once
J: TRBJ2-3
D: -
CDR3: CASSLDGPRHDTQYF
DNA: TGTGCCAGCAGCTTAGATGGCCCGAGGCACGATACGCAGTATTTT

V: TRBV21-1
size: few
J: TRBJ2-1
D: -
CDR3: CASSKVVSGRYSYNEQFF
DNA: TGTGCCAGCAGCAAAGTGGTTAGCGGGAGGTACTCCTACAATGAGCAGTTCTTC

V: TRBV28
size: -
J: TRBJ2-7
D: -
CDR3: CASSSSPDYEQYF
DNA: TGTGCCAGCAGTTCCTCTCCGGACTACGAGCAGTACTTC

V: TRBV6-5
size: once
J: TRBJ2-7
D: -
CDR3: CASSLPYTHEQYF
DNA: TGTGCCAGCAGTCTCCCTTACACCCACGAGCAGTACTTC

V: TRBV7-9
size: -
J: TRBJ1-2
D: TRBD1
CDR3: CASTDRQGVYGYTF
DNA: TGTGCCAGCACCGATCGACAGGGGGTCTATGGCTACACCTTC

V: TRBV29-1
size: -
J: TRBJ1-2
D: -
CDR3: CSVVEGGGLGGYTF
DNA: TGCAGCGTTGTGGAGGGTGGTGGATTGGGGGGCTACACCTTC

V: TRBV5-1
size: -
J: TRBJ1-1
D: TRBD1
CDR3: CASRQGAEMNEAFF
DNA: TGCGCCAGCAGACAGGGGGCGGAGATGAATGAAGCTTTCTTT

V: TRBV6-5
size: few
J: TRBJ1-1
D: TRBD1
CDR3: CASFGTGVTEAFF
DNA: TGTGCCAGCTTCGGGACAGGGGTCACTGAAGCTTTCTTT

V: TRBV27
size: -
J: TRBJ2-7
D: -
CDR3: CASSPSSGEQYF
DNA: TGTGCCAGCAGTCCCTCCTCTGGCGAGCAGTACTTC

V: TRBV7-3
size: -
J: TRBJ2-1
D: -
CDR3: CASTREGAATYNEQFF
DNA: TGTGCCAGCACCAGGGAAGGAGCGGCGACCTACAATGAGCAGTTCTTC

V: TRBV29-1
size: -
J: TRBJ1-1
D: -
CDR3: CSALEHTQNTEAFF
DNA: TGCAGCGCCCTGGAACATACTCAGAACACTGAAGCTTTCTTT

V: TRBV7-3
size: few
J: TRBJ1-4
D: -
CDR3: CASSRGGGRNEKLFF
DNA: TGTGCCAGCAGCCGCGGTGGGGGCCGTAATGAAAAACTGTTTTTT

V: TRBV3-1/TRBV3-2
size: once
J: TRBJ1-3
D: -
CDR3: CASSLRGPGGNTIYF
DNA: TGTGCCAGCAGCCTCCGCGGGCCAGGTGGAAACACCATATATTTT

V: TRBV3-1/TRBV3-2
size: -
J: TRBJ1-1
D: -
CDR3: CASSHLRAGAAEAFF
DNA: TGTGCCAGCAGCCACCTACGAGCAGGGGCGGCTGAAGCTTTCTTT

V: TRBV15
size: -
J: TRBJ2-7
D: -
CDR3: CATSRRGRDDYEQYF
DNA: TGTGCCACCAGCAGGCGCGGCAGGGACGACTACGAGCAGTACTTC

V: TRBV30
size: -
J: TRBJ2-7
D: -
CDR3: CAWAGSLTYEQYF
DNA: TGTGCCTGGGCGGGTTCTTTAACCTACGAGCAGTACTTC

V: TRBV9
size: -
J: TRBJ1-6
D: -
CDR3: CASSVGLPSPLHF
DNA: TGTGCCAGCAGCGTAGGCCTTCCTTCACCCCTCCACTTT

V: TRBV10-1
size: -
J: TRBJ2-1
D: -
CDR3: CASSDLGRVEDNEQFF
DNA: TGCGCCAGCAGTGATCTGGGGCGGGTGGAAGACAATGAGCAGTTCTTC

V: TRBV19
size: few
J: TRBJ1-5
D: -
CDR3: CASSELGTLNQPQHF
DNA: TGTGCCAGTAGTGAACTGGGGACACTCAATCAGCCCCAGCATTTT

V: TRBV27
size: once
J: TRBJ1-1
D: -
CDR3: CASSLRGSNTEAFF
DNA: TGTGCCAGCAGTTTAAGGGGATCGAACACTGAAGCTTTCTTT

V: TRBV12-3/TRBV12-4
size: -
J: TRBJ1-5
D: -
CDR3: CASQRTVNQPQHF
DNA: TGTGCCAGCCAGAGGACAGTGAATCAGCCCCAGCATTTT

V: TRBV5-8
size: -
J: TRBJ2-3
D: -
CDR3: CASSLGEGTDTQYF
DNA: TGTGCCAGCAGCTTAGGGGAGGGCACAGATACGCAGTATTTT

V: TRBV7-9
size: -
J: TRBJ2-7
D: TRBD1
CDR3: CASSLQGDSYEQYF
DNA: TGTGCCAGCAGCTTACAGGGGGACTCCTACGAGCAGTACTTC

V: TRBV19
size: -
J: TRBJ2-1
D: -
CDR3: CASSIQRDVYNEQFF
DNA: TGTGCCAGTAGTATCCAACGGGACGTCTACAATGAGCAGTTCTTC

V: TRBV27
size: -
J: TRBJ1-3
D: TRBD1
CDR3: CASLNGTGRNTIYF
DNA: TGTGCCAGTCTGAATGGGACAGGGCGAAACACCATATATTTT

V: TRBV7-7
size: -
J: TRBJ2-5
D: -
CDR3: CASSLELQQETQYF
DNA: TGTGCCAGCAGCTTAGAACTCCAGCAAGAGACCCAGTACTTC

V: TRBV11-2
size: -
J: TRBJ1-5
D: -
CDR3: CASSLTGTSNQPQHF
DNA: TGTGCCAGCAGCTTAACGGGGACTAGCAATCAGCCCCAGCATTTT

V: TRBV5-5
size: -
J: TRBJ2-7
D: TRBD1
CDR3: CASSPGTGGTYEQYF
DNA: TGTGCCAGCAGCCCTGGGACAGGGGGGACCTACGAGCAGTACTTC

V: TRBV6-5
size: -
J: TRBJ2-1
D: -
CDR3: CASRMLLPNEQFF
DNA: TGTGCCAGCAGGATGCTACTGCCAAATGAGCAGTTCTTC

V: TRBV30
size: -
J: TRBJ1-4
D: -
CDR3: CARTGPPNEKLFF
DNA: TGTGCCCGGACCGGGCCTCCTAATGAAAAACTGTTTTTT

V: TRBV28
size: -
J: TRBJ2-3
D: -
CDR3: CASSLAREDTQYF
DNA: TGTGCCAGCAGTTTAGCCAGGGAAGATACGCAGTATTTT

V: TRBV19
size: -
J: TRBJ1-1
D: -
CDR3: CASSFGRNTEAFF
DNA: TGTGCCAGTAGTTTCGGACGGAACACTGAAGCTTTCTTT

V: TRBV7-2
size: -
J: TRBJ2-3
D: -
CDR3: CASSTSSTGGTDTQYF
DNA: TGTGCCAGCAGCACCTCCAGCACCGGGGGCACAGATACGCAGTATTTT